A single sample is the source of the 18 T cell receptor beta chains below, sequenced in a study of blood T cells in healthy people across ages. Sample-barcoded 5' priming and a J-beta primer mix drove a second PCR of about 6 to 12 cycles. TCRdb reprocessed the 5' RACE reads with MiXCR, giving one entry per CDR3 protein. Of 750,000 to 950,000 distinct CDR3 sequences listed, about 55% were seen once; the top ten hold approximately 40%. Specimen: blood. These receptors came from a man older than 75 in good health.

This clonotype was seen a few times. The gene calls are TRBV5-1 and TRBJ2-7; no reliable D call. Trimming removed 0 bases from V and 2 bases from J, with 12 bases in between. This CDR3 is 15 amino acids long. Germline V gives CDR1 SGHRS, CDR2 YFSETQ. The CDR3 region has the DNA TGCGCCAGCAGCTTGGAAGGGCAGCCTCCCTACGAGCAGTACTTC. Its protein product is CASSLEGQPPYEQYF.

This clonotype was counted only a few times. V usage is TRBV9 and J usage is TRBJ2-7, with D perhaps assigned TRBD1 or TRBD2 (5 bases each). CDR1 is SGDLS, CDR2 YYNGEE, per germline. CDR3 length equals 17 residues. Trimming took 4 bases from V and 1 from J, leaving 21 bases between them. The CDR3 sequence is CASSPESGTRISYEQYF. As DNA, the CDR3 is TGTGCCAGCAGCCCGGAGTCCGGGACCAGAATATCCTACGAGCAGTACTTC. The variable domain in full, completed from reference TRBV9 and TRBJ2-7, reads DSGVTQTPKHLITATGQRVTLRCSPRSGDLSVYWYQQSLDQGLQFLIQYYNGEERAKGNILERFSAQQFPDLHSELNLSSLELGDSALYFCASSPESGTRISYEQYFGPGTRLTVT.

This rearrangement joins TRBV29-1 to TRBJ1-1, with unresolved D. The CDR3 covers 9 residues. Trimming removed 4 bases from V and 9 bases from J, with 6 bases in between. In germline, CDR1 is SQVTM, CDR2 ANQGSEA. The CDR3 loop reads CSVGEKAFF. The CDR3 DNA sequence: TGCAGCGTTGGTGAAAAAGCTTTCTTT.

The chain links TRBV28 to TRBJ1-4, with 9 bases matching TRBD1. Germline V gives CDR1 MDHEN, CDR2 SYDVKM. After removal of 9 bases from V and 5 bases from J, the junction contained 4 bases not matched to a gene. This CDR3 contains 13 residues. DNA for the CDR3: TGTGCCAGTTTAGACAGGGGGAATGAAAAACTGTTTTTT. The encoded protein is CASLDRGNEKLFF.

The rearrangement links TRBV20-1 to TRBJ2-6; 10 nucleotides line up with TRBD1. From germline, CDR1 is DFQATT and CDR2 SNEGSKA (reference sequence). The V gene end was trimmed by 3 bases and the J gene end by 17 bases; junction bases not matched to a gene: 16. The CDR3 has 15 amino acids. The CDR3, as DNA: TGCAGTGCTAGGTTACCGGGACAGGGGACCCACAGCTTGACTTTC. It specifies CSARLPGQGTHSLTF.

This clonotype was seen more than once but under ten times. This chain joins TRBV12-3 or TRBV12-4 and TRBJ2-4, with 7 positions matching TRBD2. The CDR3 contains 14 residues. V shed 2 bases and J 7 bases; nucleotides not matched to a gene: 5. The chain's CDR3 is CASSLMGGSNIQYF. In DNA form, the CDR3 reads TGTGCCAGCAGTTTAATGGGAGGGAGCAACATTCAGTACTTC.

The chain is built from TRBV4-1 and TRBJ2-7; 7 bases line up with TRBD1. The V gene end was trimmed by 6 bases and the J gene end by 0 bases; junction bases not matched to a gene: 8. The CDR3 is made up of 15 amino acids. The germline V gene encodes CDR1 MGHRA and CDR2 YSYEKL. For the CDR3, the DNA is TGCGCCAGCAGGGCTACAGGGGTTGGCTCCTACGAGCAGTACTTC. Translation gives CASRATGVGSYEQYF.

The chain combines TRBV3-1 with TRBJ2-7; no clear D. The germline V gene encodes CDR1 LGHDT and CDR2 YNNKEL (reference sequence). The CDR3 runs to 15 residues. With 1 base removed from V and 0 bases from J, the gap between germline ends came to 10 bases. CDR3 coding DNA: TGTGCCAGCAGCCAAGGGGTCAGCGCCTCCTACGAGCAGTACTTC. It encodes CASSQGVSASYEQYF.

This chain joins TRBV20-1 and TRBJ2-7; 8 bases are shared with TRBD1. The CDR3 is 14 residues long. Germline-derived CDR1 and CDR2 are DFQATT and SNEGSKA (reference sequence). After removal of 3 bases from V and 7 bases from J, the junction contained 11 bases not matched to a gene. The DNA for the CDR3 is TGCAGTGCTAGGCCCGGGCAGGGGGCAAGAGAGCAGTACTTC. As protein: CSARPGQGAREQYF.

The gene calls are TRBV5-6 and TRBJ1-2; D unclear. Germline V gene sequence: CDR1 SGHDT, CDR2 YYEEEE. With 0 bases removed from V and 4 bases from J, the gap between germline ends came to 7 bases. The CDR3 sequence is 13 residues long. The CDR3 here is CASSLVVGYGYTF. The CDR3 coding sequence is TGTGCCAGCAGCTTGGTAGTAGGCTATGGCTACACCTTC.

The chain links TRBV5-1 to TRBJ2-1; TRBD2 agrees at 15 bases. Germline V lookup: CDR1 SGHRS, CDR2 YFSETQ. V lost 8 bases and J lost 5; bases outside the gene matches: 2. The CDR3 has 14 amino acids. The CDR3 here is CASRTSGRDNEQFF. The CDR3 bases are TGCGCCAGTAGGACTAGCGGGAGGGACAATGAGCAGTTCTTC.

The CDR3 here is CASTRDRPRDEQYF. CDR3 in DNA: TGCGCCAGCACCCGGGACAGACCTAGGGACGAGCAGTACTTC. The chain carries TRBV5-1 and TRBJ2-7, with TRBD1 matching 7 bases. The V gene's germline CDR1 is SGHRS and CDR2 YFSETQ. V gave up 6 bases and J gave up 5 bases; unmatched junction bases: 11. The CDR3 loop spans 14 amino acids.

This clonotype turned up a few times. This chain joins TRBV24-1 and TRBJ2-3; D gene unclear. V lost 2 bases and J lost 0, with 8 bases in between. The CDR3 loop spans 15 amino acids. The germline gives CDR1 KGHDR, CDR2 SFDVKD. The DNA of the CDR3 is TGTGCCACCAGTGATTATCAGGAAAGCACAGATACGCAGTATTTT. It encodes CATSDYQESTDTQYF.

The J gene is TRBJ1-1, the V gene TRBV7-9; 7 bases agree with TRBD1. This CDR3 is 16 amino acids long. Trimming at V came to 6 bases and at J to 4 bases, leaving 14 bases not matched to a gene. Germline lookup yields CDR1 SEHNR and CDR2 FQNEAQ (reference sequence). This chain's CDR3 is CASRRLRGRGSTEAFF. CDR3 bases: TGTGCCAGCAGACGTCTAAGGGGCAGGGGGAGCACTGAAGCTTTCTTT.

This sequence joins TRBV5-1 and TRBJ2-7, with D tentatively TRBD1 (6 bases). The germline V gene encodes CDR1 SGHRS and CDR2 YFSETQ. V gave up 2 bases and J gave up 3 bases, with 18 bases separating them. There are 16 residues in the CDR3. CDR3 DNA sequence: TGCGCCAGCAGCTTAGTTCCGGGACACGTAGGCTACGAGCAGTACTTC. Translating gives CASSLVPGHVGYEQYF.

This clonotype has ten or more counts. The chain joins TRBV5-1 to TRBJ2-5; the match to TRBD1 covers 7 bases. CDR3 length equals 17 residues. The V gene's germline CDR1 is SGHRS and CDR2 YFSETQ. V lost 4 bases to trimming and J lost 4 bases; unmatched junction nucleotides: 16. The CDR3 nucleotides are TGCGCCAGCAGCGTACGGGCCCCAGACAGGGCGCGAGAGACCCAGTACTTC. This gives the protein CASSVRAPDRARETQYF.

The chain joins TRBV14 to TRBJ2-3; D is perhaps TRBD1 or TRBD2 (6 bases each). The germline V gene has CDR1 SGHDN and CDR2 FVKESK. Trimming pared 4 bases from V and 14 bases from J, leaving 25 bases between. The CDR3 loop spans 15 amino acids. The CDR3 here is CASSPGAPGVRDAYF. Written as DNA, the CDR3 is TGTGCCAGCAGCCCGGGGGCGCCCGGGGTACGGGACGCGTATTTT.

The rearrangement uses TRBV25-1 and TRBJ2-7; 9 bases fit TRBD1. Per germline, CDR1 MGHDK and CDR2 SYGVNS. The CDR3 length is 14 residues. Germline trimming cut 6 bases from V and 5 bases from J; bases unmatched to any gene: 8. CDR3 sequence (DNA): TGTGCCAGCAGGAGGGGGACAGGGTCCCACGAGCAGTACTTC. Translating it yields CASRRGTGSHEQYF.